These 27 T cell receptor beta chains originate from one sample sequenced in a study of cytomegalovirus exposure and HLA in healthy donors. The primer mix had 60 Vbeta and 13 Jbeta primers. The data were produced by immunoSEQ multiplex PCR, yet TCRdb's version contains in-frame clones alone and is incomplete. The data hold around 100,000 clones, with around two thirds observed a single time. The specimen sequenced was PBMCs. Receptors were obtained from a woman aged 45-59 years in good health and CMV-seronegative.

This clone was seen a few times. The rearrangement joins TRBV5-1 to TRBJ2-5; unclear D gene. CDR1 and CDR2 from the germline V gene are SGHRS and YFSETQ. The CDR3 spans 15 residues. V lost 0 bases to trimming and J lost 3 bases, with 12 bases between them. The CDR3 loop reads CASSLAFGSEETQYF. DNA of the CDR3: TGCGCCAGCAGCTTGGCTTTCGGGTCAGAAGAGACCCAGTACTTC.

V and J are TRBV6-5 and TRBJ1-2; 8 bases align to TRBD1. The germline V gene has CDR1 MNHEY and CDR2 SVGAGI. This CDR3 contains 15 residues. V lost 5 bases to trimming and J lost 3 bases; unmatched junction nucleotides: 8. CDR3 bases: TGTGCCAGCAGTACCTTACAGGGGGGGGACTATGGCTACACCTTC. Amino acids: CASSTLQGGDYGYTF.

The chain is built from TRBV27 and TRBJ2-1; 9 nucleotides agree with TRBD2. This CDR3 region has 16 residues. Germline V gene sequence: CDR1 MNHEY, CDR2 SMNVEV (reference sequence). The junction had 19 bases not matched to a gene; V was cut back by 6 bases and J by 13 bases. DNA of the CDR3: TGTGCCAGCAGAGAGGGGGGTGGGCCTGTAGCGGGGGCTCAGTTCTTC. Translating it yields CASREGGGPVAGAQFF.

The chain is built from TRBV4-1 and TRBJ1-2; TRBD1 agrees at 7 bases. The CDR3 consists of 18 residues. CDR1 MGHRA and CDR2 YSYEKL come from the germline V gene. V gave up 0 bases and J gave up 2 bases; unmatched junction bases: 12. CDR3 bases: TGCGCCAGCAGCCAAGATATACAGGGGTTTTCGGTGAACTATGGCTACACCTTC. Its protein is CASSQDIQGFSVNYGYTF.

This sequence joins TRBV19 and TRBJ1-2, with 7 bases aligning to TRBD1. Trimming at V came to 10 bases and at J to 4 bases, leaving 21 bases not matched to a gene. Germline V gene data show CDR1 as LNHDA and CDR2 as SQIVND (reference sequence). The CDR3 is 17 residues long. DNA of the CDR3: TGTGCCACCGTGGGGTCGAGTACAGGGGACGTCGGCTATGGCTACACCTTC. Translation gives CATVGSSTGDVGYGYTF.

This clone was observed a handful of times. Relative to the germline gene, one junction end is altered; a read error may explain this. The chain uses TRBV7-7 and TRBJ2-6; the D gene is possibly TRBD2 (5 bases). The CDR3 totals 17 residues. Germline V CDR1 and CDR2: SSHAT, FNYEAQ (reference sequence). The DNA of the CDR3 is TGTGCCAGCAGCCTAGCCCCTCGGGATAGTGGGGCCAACGTCCTGACTTTC. It is translated as CASSLAPRDSGANVLTF.

This chain uses TRBV7-8 with TRBJ2-5; TRBD2 aligns across 9 bases. Germline V gene sequence: CDR1 SGHVS, CDR2 FQNEAQ. Trimming at V came to 0 bases and at J to 3 bases, leaving 2 bases not matched to a gene. This CDR3 has 15 residues. The CDR3 DNA follows: TGTGCCAGCAGCTTAGCGGCTAGCGGGAAAGAGACCCAGTACTTC. Its translation: CASSLAASGKETQYF. Filled out from reference TRBV7-8 and TRBJ2-5, the complete variable domain reads GAGVSQSPRYKVAKRGQDVALRCDPISGHVSLFWYQQALGQGPEFLTYFQNEAQLDKSGLPSDRFFAERPEGSVSTLKIQRTQQEDSAVYLCASSLAASGKETQYFGPGTRLLVL.

The sample holds a few counts of this clone. This sequence joins TRBV2 and TRBJ1-6; TRBD1 might be the D (6 bases). Germline CDR1 is SNHLY and CDR2 is FYNNEI. CDR3 length: 15 residues. Trimming stripped 7 bases from V and 1 base from J, with 11 bases between. CDR3 amino acids: CASTLQGSYNSPLHF. The CDR3, as DNA: TGTGCCAGCACACTGCAGGGGTCCTATAATTCACCCCTCCACTTT.

The sample holds a few counts of this clone. The chain has TRBV10-2 and TRBJ1-1; tentatively, D is TRBD1 (6 bases). V was trimmed by 2 bases and J by 1 base, leaving 11 bases between them. This CDR3 contains 15 residues. Germline V gene data show CDR1 as WSHSY and CDR2 as SAAADI. CDR3: CASSEIGQSNTEAFF. The DNA for the CDR3 is TGCGCCAGCAGTGAGATCGGACAGTCGAACACTGAAGCTTTCTTT.

The V and J genes are TRBV30 and TRBJ2-5; 9 nucleotides agree with TRBD1. The J call is uncertain, as TRBJ2-7 better fits the DNA end. This CDR3 has 13 amino acids. Looked up from germline, CDR1 is GTSNPN and CDR2 is SVGIG (reference sequence). CDR3 bases: TGTGCCTGGGCCTGGGACAGGGCTCGCGAGCAGTACTTC. It codes for CAWAWDRAREQYF.

This rearrangement joins TRBV4-1 to TRBJ2-1; 13 bases agree with TRBD2. CDR1 is MGHRA, CDR2 YSYEKL, per germline. This CDR3 has 17 residues. The trim removed 4 bases at V and 5 bases at J, leaving 8 bases unmatched. For the CDR3, the DNA is TGCGCCAGCAGCCGGATGGGACTAGCGGGAAACCACAATGAGCAGTTCTTC. Protein: CASSRMGLAGNHNEQFF.

The chain links TRBV28 to TRBJ2-3; TRBD2 matches 9 bases. The ends lost 2 bases at V and 0 bases at J; junction bases unmatched: 18. The CDR3 totals 21 residues. Looked up from germline, CDR1 is MDHEN and CDR2 is SYDVKM. The CDR3 nucleotides are TGTGCCAGCAGTTTACTTTTCCGAAGACTAGCGGATCCCACTAGCACAGATACGCAGTATTTT. It codes for CASSLLFRRLADPTSTDTQYF.

This clone was observed a few times. The V gene is TRBV4-2, the J gene TRBJ1-5, with D uncertain. The germline CDR1 and CDR2 sequences are LGHNA and YNFKEQ. The CDR3 has 14 residues. The ends were cut back, 0 bases at V and 6 bases at J, with 9 bases in the middle. CDR3 loop: CASSQDREGQPQHF. The CDR3 bases are TGTGCCAGCAGCCAAGATAGGGAGGGTCAGCCCCAGCATTTT.

This clone appeared a few times. V gene TRBV5-4 combines with J gene TRBJ1-5; D uncertain. The CDR3 is 13 amino acids. Germline V lookup: CDR1 SGHNT, CDR2 YYREEE (reference sequence). The V end was cut by 6 bases, the J end by 1 base, with 8 bases between. The CDR3 DNA is TGTGCCAGCACAGAACAGAGCAATCAGCCCCAGCATTTT. Amino acids: CASTEQSNQPQHF. The full variable domain, in which reference TRBV5-4 and TRBJ1-5 provide the parts outside the CDR3, is ETGVTQSPTHLIKTRGQQVTLRCSSQSGHNTVSWYQQALGQGPQFIFQYYREEENGRGNFPPRFSGLQFPNYSSELNVNALELDDSALYLCASTEQSNQPQHFGDGTRLSIL.

This clone was seen a handful of times. This chain connects TRBV28 to TRBJ1-4; 8 bases align to TRBD1. The CDR3 totals 14 residues. CDR1 is MDHEN and CDR2 is SYDVKM in the germline V gene. J lost 7 bases, V lost 6 bases, and 7 bases had no gene match. The CDR3 DNA is TGTGCCAGCAGGTCAGGGGGCGCGGGTGAAAAACTGTTTTTT. It yields the protein CASRSGGAGEKLFF.

This chain joins TRBV18 and TRBJ2-1; D not resolved. The V and J ends lost 2 bases and 3 bases respectively, with 8 bases between them. The CDR3 has 14 residues. CDR1 and CDR2 from the germline V gene are KGHSH and LQKENI. CDR3 loop: CASSPGVVYNEQFF. DNA for the CDR3: TGTGCCAGCTCACCAGGAGTTGTCTACAATGAGCAGTTCTTC.

This clone showed up just once. Other DNA sequences in the sample encode the same CDR3. The rearrangement joins TRBV5-1 to TRBJ2-7; 10 bases map to TRBD1. The V gene's germline CDR1 is SGHRS and CDR2 YFSETQ. CDR3 length: 14 amino acids. The ends lost 3 bases at V and 2 bases at J; junction bases unmatched: 2. CDR3 region: CASSSGQGAYEQYF. CDR3 bases: TGCGCCAGCAGCTCCGGACAGGGGGCCTACGAGCAGTACTTC.

The CDR3 sequence is CASSENGGAYNEQFF. DNA of the CDR3: TGTGCCAGCAGTGAAAACGGGGGGGCCTACAATGAGCAGTTCTTC. This chain uses TRBV25-1 with TRBJ2-1, with 8 nucleotides matching TRBD2. The germline V gene has CDR1 MGHDK and CDR2 SYGVNS. The CDR3 is 15 amino acids. Trimming cost V 2 bases and J 2 bases; bases outside gene matches: 2.

The count of this clone is one. V is TRBV27 and J is TRBJ2-1; tentative D call: TRBD2 (6 bases). Trimming stripped 5 bases from V and 2 bases from J, with 13 bases between. CDR1 MNHEY and CDR2 SMNVEV come from the germline V gene (reference sequence). The CDR3 spans 15 residues. The CDR3 DNA reads TGTGCCAGCAGTACGTTAGGAGGGCCCTACAATGAGCAGTTCTTC. This translates into CASSTLGGPYNEQFF.

This clone has only a few counts. V gene TRBV5-1 combines with J gene TRBJ1-2, with 7 positions matching TRBD1. Germline V gene lookup returns CDR1 SGHRS and CDR2 YFSETQ. CDR3 length equals 16 residues. After removal of 0 bases from V and 4 bases from J, the junction contained 9 bases not matched to a gene. The CDR3 DNA reads as TGCGCCAGCAGCTTGGCCCTAGACAGGGACCTCTATGGCTACACCTTC. Its translation: CASSLALDRDLYGYTF.

Only a few counts were recorded for this clone. The CDR3 protein is CASSRLAEGPQHF. CDR3 coding DNA: TGTGCCAGCAGCCGCCTGGCTGAGGGGCCCCAGCATTTT. This chain links TRBV6-5 with TRBJ1-5; no clear D. The CDR3 is 13 residues long. The V gene's germline CDR1 is MNHEY and CDR2 SVGAGI. V gave up 6 bases and J gave up 9 bases, with 15 bases separating them.

This clone turned up a few times. The V and J genes are TRBV11-3 and TRBJ2-5, with D tentatively TRBD2 (6 bases). This CDR3 contains 14 residues. Germline V CDR1 and CDR2: SGHNT, YENEEA. V was shortened by 2 bases and J by 6 bases, with 13 bases between the two germline ends. In nucleotides, the CDR3 is TGTGCCAGCAGCTTACGGGAGCGTGTGCAGACCCAGTACTTC. Protein product: CASSLRERVQTQYF.

This chain uses TRBV25-1 with TRBJ1-5, with TRBD1 matching 7 bases. The CDR3 has 15 amino acids. Germline V gene lookup returns CDR1 MGHDK and CDR2 SYGVNS. Losses at the gene ends were 6 bases for V and 4 bases for J; bases not matched to a gene: 9. The CDR3 DNA follows: TGTGCCAGCAGCGATCCGGGACAGAATAATCAGCCCCAGCATTTT. This sequence encodes CASSDPGQNNQPQHF.

This rearrangement joins TRBV27 to TRBJ1-1; no reliable D call. The ends were cut back, 2 bases at V and 1 base at J, with 5 bases in the middle. Germline V lookup: CDR1 MNHEY, CDR2 SMNVEV (reference sequence). The CDR3 sequence is 13 residues long. As DNA, the CDR3 is TGTGCCAGCAGTTTACTAGCGAACACTGAAGCTTTCTTT. Protein product: CASSLLANTEAFF.

This clone was found a few times. The chain joins TRBV13 to TRBJ2-3; TRBD2 agrees at 11 bases. Germline lookup yields CDR1 PRHDT and CDR2 FYEKMQ (reference sequence). The CDR3 is made up of 15 amino acids. Losses at the gene ends were 5 bases for V and 2 bases for J; bases not matched to a gene: 3. CDR3 amino acids: CASSSSGGVTDTQYF. The CDR3 DNA reads TGTGCCAGCAGCAGTAGCGGGGGGGTCACAGATACGCAGTATTTT.

This clone came up a few times. This chain connects TRBV29-1 to TRBJ1-2, with 7 bases matching TRBD1. CDR1 SQVTM and CDR2 ANQGSEA come from the germline V gene. The V gene end was trimmed by 0 bases and the J gene end by 4 bases; junction bases not matched to a gene: 2. The CDR3 length is 13 residues. CDR3 protein: CSVEDDRAYGYTF. The CDR3 DNA reads TGCAGCGTTGAAGACGACAGGGCCTATGGCTACACCTTC.

This clone was seen just once. The J gene is TRBJ2-2, the V gene TRBV5-1; 11 bases are a match to TRBD2. The CDR3 spans 15 residues. Germline CDR1 SGHRS, CDR2 YFSETQ. V lost 4 bases to trimming and J lost 5 bases; unmatched junction nucleotides: 4. In DNA, the CDR3 is TGCGCCAGCAGCAGGGGACTAGCGGAGACCGGGGAGCTGTTTTTT. It specifies CASSRGLAETGELFF.